The T cell receptor beta chain described here comes from a study of blood T cell repertoires in COVID-19. Study information: From the United States, Italy and Spain came samples of acute and convalescent COVID-19. PBMCs, B-cell-depleted T cells, or T cells were the source of the cDNA or gDNA that made up the material.

Original methodology: It was from reference gene primer amplification that nucleated cell counts were estimated. Sequenced by immunoSEQ multiplex PCR; TCRdb stores in-frame clones only, minus some. V and J calls and clone size follow that table, whereas D and trimming were derived from the DNA. The repertoire holds tens of thousands of clones, with 70% to 90% as singletons. This TCR was recovered from a man between 65 and 85 years old with acute or convalescent COVID-19. The sequenced sample was peripheral blood.

In DNA form, the CDR3 reads TGTGCCAGTAACCCTGGACAGGGTTGGAATCAGCCCCAGCATTTT. Residues: CASNPGQGWNQPQHF. The chain links TRBV19 to TRBJ1-5; 8 bases match TRBD1. The CDR3 is 15 amino acids. Germline assignment: CDR1 LNHDA and CDR2 SQIVND (reference sequence). Trimming took 7 bases from V and 4 from J; bases not matched to a gene: 9.